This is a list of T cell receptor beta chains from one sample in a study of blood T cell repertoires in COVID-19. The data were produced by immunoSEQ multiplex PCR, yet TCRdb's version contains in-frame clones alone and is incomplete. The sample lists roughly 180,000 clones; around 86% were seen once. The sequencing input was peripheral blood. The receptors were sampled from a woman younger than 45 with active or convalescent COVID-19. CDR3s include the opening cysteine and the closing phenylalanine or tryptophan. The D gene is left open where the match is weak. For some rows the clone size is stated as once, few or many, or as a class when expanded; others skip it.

CDR3: CASSFGGEETQYF; DNA: TGCGCCAGCAGCTTCGGGGGGGAGGAGACCCAGTACTTC; V: TRBV4-1; D: TRBD2; size: -; J: TRBJ2-5
CDR3: CASSPQGARLSSHYGYTF; DNA: TGTGCCAGCAGTCCTCAGGGGGCTCGCCTGTCATCTCACTATGGCTACACCTTC; V: TRBV3-1/TRBV3-2; D: TRBD1; size: -; J: TRBJ1-2
CDR3: CASSLSDGGLDIQYF; DNA: TGTGCCAGCAGTTTATCGGACGGGGGATTGGACATTCAGTACTTC; V: TRBV27; D: -; size: -; J: TRBJ2-4
CDR3: CASSQTGAFEETQYF; DNA: TGCGCCAGCAGCCAAACAGGGGCGTTTGAGGAGACCCAGTACTTC; V: TRBV4-1; D: TRBD1; size: once; J: TRBJ2-5
CDR3: CASSWGTGDYEQYF; DNA: TGTGCCAGCAGTTGGGGGACAGGGGACTACGAGCAGTACTTC; V: TRBV6-2/TRBV6-3; D: TRBD1; size: -; J: TRBJ2-7
CDR3: CASSITRGLQGRASLYGYTF; DNA: TGTGCCAGTAGTATAACGAGGGGACTGCAGGGCCGAGCCAGCCTCTACGGCTACACCTTC; V: TRBV19; D: -; size: -; J: TRBJ1-2
CDR3: CASSLVRGTVTDTQYF; DNA: TGTGCCAGCAGCTTGGTCCGGGGGACCGTTACAGATACGCAGTATTTT; V: TRBV5-4; D: -; size: -; J: TRBJ2-3
CDR3: CATSDRGQGGYTF; DNA: TGTGCCACCAGTGATAGGGGACAGGGCGGCTACACCTTC; V: TRBV24-1; D: TRBD1; size: -; J: TRBJ1-2
CDR3: CASSFRSGVHMFF; DNA: TGTGCCAGCAGCTTCCGATCGGGGGTTCATATGTTCTTC; V: TRBV5-6; D: -; size: -; J: TRBJ2-1
CDR3: CASSPYAAGGIYEQYF; DNA: TGTGCCAGCAGCCCCTATGCGGCAGGGGGCATTTACGAGCAGTACTTC; V: TRBV14; D: TRBD1; size: -; J: TRBJ2-7
CDR3: CASSFELLNTEAFF; DNA: TGTGCCAGCAGTTTCGAGCTACTAAACACTGAAGCTTTCTTT; V: TRBV6-5; D: -; size: -; J: TRBJ1-1
CDR3: CASSYKGADTEAFF; DNA: TGTGCCAGCAGTTACAAGGGGGCGGACACTGAAGCTTTCTTT; V: TRBV6-2/TRBV6-3; D: TRBD1; size: few; J: TRBJ1-1
CDR3: CAWSVLASRNTEAFF; DNA: TGTGCCTGGAGTGTACTAGCATCGAGGAACACTGAAGCTTTCTTT; V: TRBV30; D: -; size: -; J: TRBJ1-1
CDR3: CASSYGTGGFEYF; DNA: TGTGCCAGCAGTTACGGGACAGGGGGTTTCGAGTACTTC; V: TRBV6-5; D: TRBD1; size: once; J: TRBJ2-5
CDR3: CASRSTANYGYTF; DNA: TGTGCCAGCAGGTCTACAGCTAACTATGGCTACACCTTC; V: TRBV9; D: -; size: -; J: TRBJ1-2
CDR3: CASSQETQGLANEQFF; DNA: TGTGCCAGCAGCCAAGAAACCCAGGGGCTAGCAAATGAGCAGTTCTTC; V: TRBV4-2; D: -; size: -; J: TRBJ2-1
CDR3: CASSEGQLNTEAFF; DNA: TGTGCCAGCAGTGAAGGACAGCTGAACACTGAAGCTTTCTTT; V: TRBV2; D: -; size: -; J: TRBJ1-1
CDR3: CASSQEGGRGYEQYF; DNA: TGTGCCAGCAGCCAAGAAGGCGGGAGGGGGTACGAGCAGTACTTC; V: TRBV14; D: TRBD2; size: once; J: TRBJ2-7
CDR3: CASSWRNQGTNEKLFF; DNA: TGTGCCAGCAGCTGGAGAAACCAGGGGACTAATGAAAAACTGTTTTTT; V: TRBV5-6; D: -; size: few; J: TRBJ1-4
CDR3: CASSPDLETQYF; DNA: TGTGCCAGCAGTCCGGACTTGGAGACCCAGTACTTC; V: TRBV28; D: -; size: few; J: TRBJ2-5
CDR3: CASSREDSSRGTIYF; DNA: TGTGCCAGCAGCCGTGAGGACAGTAGTCGTGGCACCATATATTTT; V: TRBV4-2; D: -; size: -; J: TRBJ1-3
CDR3: CASSHSNQPQHF; DNA: TGTGCCAGCAGTCATAGCAATCAGCCCCAGCATTTT; V: TRBV12-3/TRBV12-4; D: -; size: -; J: TRBJ1-5
CDR3: CASSYDRHFEAFF; DNA: TGTGCCAGCAGTTACGACAGGCACTTCGAAGCTTTCTTT; V: TRBV6-5; D: -; size: -; J: TRBJ1-1
CDR3: CAISESGQGWDGYTF; DNA: TGTGCCATCAGTGAGTCGGGACAGGGTTGGGATGGCTACACCTTC; V: TRBV10-3; D: TRBD1; size: -; J: TRBJ1-2
CDR3: CASSRDSLAKNIQYF; DNA: TGTGCCAGCTCAAGAGACAGCCTAGCCAAAAACATTCAGTACTTC; V: TRBV18; D: -; size: -; J: TRBJ2-4
CDR3: CASSEAGDSQYF; DNA: TGTGCCAGCAGTGAGGCAGGGGATTCGCAGTACTTC; V: TRBV6-1; D: -; size: -; J: TRBJ2-7
CDR3: CASSLASGVSEKLFF; DNA: TGTGCCAGCAGCTTAGCGTCAGGGGTTAGTGAAAAACTGTTTTTT; V: TRBV11-3; D: -; size: -; J: TRBJ1-4
CDR3: CASSLATGGDYGYTF; DNA: TGTGCCAGCAGCTTAGCTACAGGGGGCGACTATGGCTACACCTTC; V: TRBV7-9; D: TRBD1; size: -; J: TRBJ1-2
CDR3: CASSSGTGGSGYTF; DNA: TGTGCCAGCAGCTCCGGGACAGGGGGATCTGGCTACACCTTC; V: TRBV7-9; D: TRBD1; size: -; J: TRBJ1-2
CDR3: CASSLQGWVTEAFF; DNA: TGTGCCAGCAGTTTACAGGGATGGGTCACTGAAGCTTTCTTT; V: TRBV28; D: -; size: -; J: TRBJ1-1
CDR3: CASSVGTGTGATNTGELFF; DNA: TGTGCCAGCAGCGTAGGGACCGGGACAGGGGCTACGAACACCGGGGAGCTGTTTTTT; V: TRBV9; D: TRBD1; size: -; J: TRBJ2-2
CDR3: CASSFQGLMYEQYF; DNA: TGTGCCAGCAGTTTTCAGGGGCTTATGTACGAGCAGTACTTC; V: TRBV27; D: -; size: once; J: TRBJ2-7
CDR3: CASSGRGSGGSYNEQFF; DNA: TGTGCCAGCAGCGGAAGAGGTAGCGGTGGCTCCTACAATGAGCAGTTCTTC; V: TRBV7-2; D: -; size: -; J: TRBJ2-1
CDR3: CASSLMPWASGANVLTF; DNA: TGCGCCAGCAGCTTGATGCCTTGGGCATCTGGGGCCAACGTCCTGACTTTC; V: TRBV5-1; D: -; size: -; J: TRBJ2-6
CDR3: CASSLRQTTGELFF; DNA: TGTGCCAGCAGCCTTAGACAGACCACCGGGGAGCTGTTTTTT; V: TRBV3-1/TRBV3-2; D: -; size: -; J: TRBJ2-2
CDR3: CASRVGVQETQYF; DNA: TGTGCCAGCAGGGTCGGAGTCCAAGAGACCCAGTACTTC; V: TRBV5-6; D: -; size: once; J: TRBJ2-5